This TCR beta chain was captured in a study of T-cell memory formation after mild COVID-19. The study's findings and limits: A subset of responding clones appeared in pre-infection memory, suggesting cross-reactive memory joined. CD4+ clones that contracted lay mainly in CM and EM; CD8+ ones lay in EMRA.

The CDR3 spans 12 residues. V gave up 5 bases and J gave up 2 bases, with 8 bases separating them. Per germline, CDR1 SQVTM and CDR2 ANQGSEA. TCRdb fed the 5' RACE reads into MiXCR, producing one record per CDR3 protein. The table records 100,000 to 150,000 distinct CDR3 sequences, about a sixth of them present only once. For this clonotype: The antigen remains unidentified.

What was sequenced was PBMCs or a T cell subset sorted from them (not recorded which). The chain combines TRBV29-1 with TRBJ2-3, with D hard to call. This receptor was obtained from a young man who had mild COVID-19 (a few samples of this study predate the infection). Cell type and time point are not known. The CDR3 region is CSVRWDTDTQYF. The CDR3 DNA is TGCAGCGTTAGGTGGGACACAGATACGCAGTATTTT.